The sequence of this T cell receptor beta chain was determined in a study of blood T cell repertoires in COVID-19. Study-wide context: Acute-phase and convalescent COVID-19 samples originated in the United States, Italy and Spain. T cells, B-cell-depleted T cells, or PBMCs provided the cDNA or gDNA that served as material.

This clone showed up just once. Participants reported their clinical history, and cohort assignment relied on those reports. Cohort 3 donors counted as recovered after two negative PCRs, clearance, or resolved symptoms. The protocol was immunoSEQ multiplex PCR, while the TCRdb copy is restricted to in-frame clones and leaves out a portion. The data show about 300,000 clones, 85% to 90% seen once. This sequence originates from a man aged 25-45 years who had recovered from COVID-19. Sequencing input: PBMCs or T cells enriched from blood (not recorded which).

CDR3 bases: TGTGCCAGCAGCTCCGACGGGGGGCGGTACACTGAAGCTTTCTTT. Translation: CASSSDGGRYTEAFF. The chain joins TRBV11-2 to TRBJ1-1; weak D call: TRBD1 (6 bases). The ends were cut back, 4 bases at V and 3 bases at J, with 15 bases in the middle. The germline CDR1 and CDR2 sequences are SGHAT and FQNNGV. This CDR3 region has 15 residues.